Below are 5 T cell receptor beta chains sequenced from a single sample in a study of blood T cell repertoires in COVID-19. Libraries were prepared by immunoSEQ multiplex PCR; TCRdb keeps only in-frame clonotypes and omits some of them. The repertoire has under 200,000 clones, 79% of them found once; the top ten carry more than 7%. Sequenced input: peripheral blood. These receptors all come from an older woman with COVID-19, enrolled during active disease.

This clone was seen just once. The rearrangement joins TRBV2 to TRBJ1-2; D is unclear. The CDR3 totals 14 residues. V lost 7 bases and J lost 6, with 18 bases in between. Germline loops: CDR1 SNHLY, CDR2 FYNNEI. The CDR3 bases are TGTGCCAGCATCCCCCCTGCCCTGAGGAATGGCTACACCTTC. This gives the protein CASIPPALRNGYTF. Together with reference TRBV2 and TRBJ1-2, the CDR3 gives the full variable domain: EPEVTQTPSHQVTQMGQEVILRCVPISNHLYFYWYRQILGQKVEFLVSFYNNEISEKSEIFDDQFSVERPDGSNFTLKIRSTKLEDSAMYFCASIPPALRNGYTFGSGTRLTVV.

V usage is TRBV21-1 and J usage is TRBJ2-3; whether TRBD1, the table's D call, matches the DNA was not checked. TRBV21-1 is a recognized pseudogene. This CDR3 spans 14 amino acids. The CDR3 DNA reads as TGTGCCAGCCCGAGGGGGCGATACACAGATACGCAGTATTTT. As protein: CASPRGRYTDTQYF.

The chain links TRBV28 to TRBJ2-7, with D perhaps matching TRBD1 (5 bases). With 4 bases removed from V and 9 bases from J, the gap between germline ends came to 28 bases. The CDR3 runs 17 residues. CDR1 is MDHEN, CDR2 SYDVKM, per germline. CDR3 amino acids: CASSSPWQARAFPGQYF. Written as DNA, the CDR3 is TGTGCCAGCAGTTCCCCCTGGCAAGCCAGGGCCTTTCCGGGGCAGTACTTC.

This clone was seen a few times. The V call is TRBV6-5, the J call TRBJ2-2, with D possibly being TRBD1 (6 bases). The CDR3 length is 14 residues. Trimming cost V 10 bases and J 5 bases, with 17 bases left between them. Germline V lookup: CDR1 MNHEY, CDR2 SVGAGI. In DNA, the CDR3 is TGTGCCACCACGCAGGGGCCGTTAACCGGGGAGCTGTTTTTT. Translated: CATTQGPLTGELFF.

The rearrangement uses TRBV6-2 or TRBV6-3 and TRBJ2-5; 7 positions agree with TRBD1. There are 16 residues in the CDR3. V lost 5 bases to trimming and J lost 5 bases; unmatched junction nucleotides: 14. CDR1 is MNHEY, CDR2 SVGEGT, per germline. The CDR3, as DNA: TGTGCCAGCAGTAAACAGGGGCCCACTGGTTCGGAGACCCAGTACTTC. Translated, it gives CASSKQGPTGSETQYF.